The rows below give T cell receptor beta chains drawn from one sample of a study of T cells in Graves' hyperthyroidism and ophthalmopathy. MiXCR, applied by TCRdb to the multiplex PCR reads, yields one record per CDR3 protein. The sample contains under 350,000 distinct CDR3 sequences, roughly 13% of which appear only once. The sequenced material came from blood. All receptors come from a woman between 35 and 50 years old with Graves' ophthalmopathy. Each CDR3 is given with its conserved first and last residue.

>15|TRBJ1-5|TRBV19
CASSIGWGQNQPQHF
>15|TRBJ1-1|TRBV27
CASSLSGDRDTEAFF
>14|TRBJ2-2|TRBV28
CASTARGGYGELFF
>13|TRBJ1-1|TRBV30
CAWSTRWNTEAFF
>16|TRBJ1-4|TRBV27
CASRNRGSTTNEKLFF
>16|TRBJ1-3|TRBV19
CASSFGTPSSGNTIYF
>15|TRBJ2-2|TRBV19
CASKVGGESTGELFF
>15|TRBJ2-3|TRBV5-6
CASSFRGAPKDTQYF
>14|TRBJ1-1|TRBV19
CASGTRTETTEAFF
>14|TRBJ1-1|TRBV4-1
CASSQLTGVTEAFF
>14|TRBJ2-7|TRBV6-1
CASSEYEGAGEQYF
>14|TRBJ2-7|TRBV6-6
CASSPGTANDEQYF
>13|TRBJ1-2|TRBV29-1
CSVRDRANYGYTF
>15|TRBJ2-1|TRBV11-2
CASSSVGGLSNEQFF
>13|TRBJ1-2|TRBV6-1
CASIPQDLSGYTF
>14|TRBJ1-1|TRBV28
CASSLGTGKSEAFF
>16|TRBJ1-1|TRBV7-6
CASSLLTDVMNTEAFF
>13|TRBJ2-3|TRBV29-1
CSVERTGADTQYF
>11|TRBJ2-2|TRBV12-3/TRBV12-4
CASRVSGELFF
>11|TRBJ2-7|TRBV7-2
CASSLDHEQYF
>14|TRBJ2-1|TRBV11-3
CASTSRTNYNEQFF
>17|TRBJ2-7|TRBV27
CASSPHRGLAGVYEQYF
>12|TRBJ2-5|TRBV5-6
CASSWDTGTGHF
>14|TRBJ1-1|TRBV27
CASSSPGAYTEAFF
>15|TRBJ2-5|TRBV11-2
CASSQGTGSQETQYF
>16|TRBJ2-3|TRBV28
CASSHNRGRNTDTQYF